This TCR beta chain appears in the sequencing data of a study of cytomegalovirus exposure and HLA in healthy donors. The primer mix had 60 Vbeta and 13 Jbeta primers. Produced via immunoSEQ multiplex PCR; TCRdb's table is partial and in-frame only. The listing records under 200,000 clones. The sequence was collected from a man aged 25-45 years in good health and CMV-seronegative. The specimen sequenced was PBMCs.

CDR3 bases: TGTGCCAGTAGTATGGACCGGGGGGGCGACACAGATACGCAGTATTTT. Residues: CASSMDRGGDTDTQYF. The chain recombines TRBV19 with TRBJ2-3; 8 bases map to TRBD2. With V trimmed by 3 bases and J by 2 bases, 7 bases remained unmatched. The CDR3 totals 16 residues. Germline V lookup: CDR1 LNHDA, CDR2 SQIVND (reference sequence).